Sequencing of this TCR beta chain was carried out in a study of T cell therapy after organ transplantation (dated by TCRdb to between 2017 and 2020). About the full investigation: Autologous CMV-specific T cells, expanded in vitro for around 14 days with a peptide pool of 30 HLA class I and II CMV epitopes, were used as therapy products. The median number of CMV-specific T cells given to patients was 1.92 x 10^8, delivered over 2 to 6 intravenous infusions. Long-term post-therapy samples were obtainable from only about 80% of the 10 patients. Short-term post-therapy blood samples were obtained 4 to 8 weeks after therapy was completed. The study was a follow-up TRBV repertoire analysis of an open-label phase I trial of autologous CMV-specific adoptive T cell therapy in solid-organ transplant recipients. Up to 6 T cell doses were administered to patients every 2 weeks, and patients were monitored for 29 weeks after therapy was completed. Of the roughly 10 patients, eight were classified as clinical responders and two as nonresponders. Results the study describes overall, beyond this receptor: The fold change in CD8 clonality after therapy was inversely correlated with pretherapy clonality, which suggests that less biased repertoires were more open to remodeling. Post-therapy reconstitution appeared to include both transferred clonotypes and endogenous clonotypes not detected in the therapy products. The small cohort prevented assessing confounders such as concurrent antirejection and antiviral medications. The small number of expansions detected in nonresponders may be due to reduced sample coverage caused by poor CD8+ T cell yield. Marked pretherapy clonal expansions with minimal repertoire change after therapy were observed in nonresponders.

From cysteine to phenylalanine, the CDR3 is 15 amino acids long. Of the read, only the CDR3 DNA is kept; its 45 bases are in frame from base 1. V was cut back by 0 bases and J by 7 bases, leaving a gap of 15 bases between them. CDR1 and CDR2 were assigned from the germline V gene as SGHDN and FVKESK. The immunoSEQ two-step, bias-controlled multiplex PCR assay was used to amplify TRB CDR3 regions from genomic DNA. Sequencing of CDR3 libraries was carried out on an Illumina NextSeq 500. Per the original workflow: The immunoSEQ Analyzer platform handled the initial alignment and bioinformatics, which included bias normalization against synthetic CDR3 analogs. Annotation of V, D and J genes was based on the definitions in the IMGT database. VDJtools version 1.1.10 and the R package tcR version 2.2.1.11 were used with default settings for further TRBV analyses. GLIPH analysis was done using default settings in version 1.0. Significant clonotype frequency changes were tested by 2-sided binomial test with Benjamini-Hochberg correction (alpha = 0.01) in CDR3 sequences with at least 5 reads. The immuneACCESS repertoire file appears here via TCRdb, limited to in-frame rearrangements. These files lack a portion of the clones; in checked studies, under half of the deficit traces to unresolved V genes, and the cause of the others is not known. D and trimming come from the DNA, and the V and J calls and clone size come from that table. Across this sample there are 5,800 or so clones, with roughly 74% seen only once. The ten largest clones capture approximately 30% of the sample.

To note about this clone: The specificity of this receptor is unknown. One base away there is no much larger clone; base qualities are not given.

The sample's time point label, in plain terms: 4-8 weeks after completion of therapy. Solid-organ transplant recipients with drug-resistant/recurrent cytomegalovirus were included as patients. Fewer than 13 trial participants were chosen for repertoire analysis on the basis of the availability of post-therapy peripheral blood mononuclear cells. Viable CD3+CD8+CD4- lymphocytes were isolated from PBMCs by sorting on a BD FACSAria III. The Qiagen DNeasy Kit was used to extract genomic DNA from sorted cells. This chain is built from TRBV14 and TRBJ1-2, with TRBD1 perhaps the D gene, on 5 matching bases. The sequenced sample was CD8+ T cells from blood, obtained after autologous CMV-specific T cell therapy. The source of this sequence is a human patient who had received a solid organ transplant and had CMV disease. Post transplant, some T cells may arise from the graft donor. The CDR3 has the sequence CASSQDRTGASGYTF. Here is the DNA: TGTGCCAGCAGCCAAGATCGAACAGGTGCTAGTGGCTACACCTTC.